This T cell receptor (beta chain) was retrieved from a study of cytomegalovirus exposure and HLA in healthy donors. Study outcomes and limitations: A few CMV-associated chains were confirmed in vitro to be specific for CMV antigens. The classifier was said to identify cytomegalovirus status with high specificity and sensitivity. The study put 150 to 200 TCR beta chains on its list as cytomegalovirus-associated. Most TCR sequences were uncommon, yet certain public TCRs appeared in many donors.

Trimming took 3 bases from V and 8 from J; bases not matched to a gene: 3. The V gene's germline CDR1 is WSHSY and CDR2 SAAADI. There are 14 residues in the CDR3. Concerning this clone: Its antigen is currently unknown.

The data were produced by immunoSEQ multiplex PCR, yet TCRdb's version contains in-frame clones alone and is incomplete. Of a few hundred thousand clones detected, around nine tenths appear once; the ten largest clones hold over 0.7%. The chain joins TRBV10-2 to TRBJ1-6, with 8 bases lining up with TRBD1. Source material: PBMCs. The receptor was derived from a woman aged 18-35 years in good health and CMV-seronegative. The CDR3, as DNA: TGCGCCAGCAGTGACCCACAGGGGGATTCACCCCTCCACTTT. This encodes CASSDPQGDSPLHF.